One and the same sample provided the 6 T cell receptor beta chains below, sequenced in a study of lymphopenia after photon versus proton radiotherapy. TCRdb keeps only in-frame clones here, not all; method: immunoSEQ multiplex PCR. Of around 25,000 clones in the sample, 85% were seen once. Sequenced here: peripheral blood, sampled from a patient treated with photon-based radiotherapy. All receptors derive from a man aged 25-40 years with gastric cancer.

The chain joins TRBV19 to TRBJ2-3; possibly TRBD2 for D (6 bases). The CDR3 covers 12 residues. V was pared by 1 base and J by 9 bases, with 8 bases between. Germline loops: CDR1 LNHDA, CDR2 SQIVND (reference sequence). CDR3 loop: CASSIVEGTQYF. The CDR3 DNA is TGTGCCAGTAGTATAGTGGAGGGGACGCAGTATTTT.

The V and J genes are TRBV2 and TRBJ2-2, with D unclear. From germline, CDR1 is SNHLY and CDR2 FYNNEI. CDR3 length: 14 residues. V dropped 7 bases and J dropped 3 bases, with 12 bases sitting between them. CDR3 bases: TGTGCCAGCACGGAAAGGCTAGACACCGGGGAGCTGTTTTTT. Translating it yields CASTERLDTGELFF. The whole variable domain, remainder taken from reference TRBV2 and TRBJ2-2, is EPEVTQTPSHQVTQMGQEVILRCVPISNHLYFYWYRQILGQKVEFLVSFYNNEISEKSEIFDDQFSVERPDGSNFTLKIRSTKLEDSAMYFCASTERLDTGELFFGEGSRLTVL.

The chain employs TRBV9 and TRBJ1-5; 7 bases map to TRBD1. The CDR3 consists of 14 residues. The germline V gene has CDR1 SGDLS and CDR2 YYNGEE. The V segment lost 0 bases and the J segment 6 bases; nucleotides outside the gene matches: 3. CDR3 sequence (DNA): TGTGCCAGCAGCGTAGGGGACAGTCGTCAGCCCCAGCATTTT. Amino acids: CASSVGDSRQPQHF.

CDR3 region: CASRRQATYEQYF. The CDR3 region has the DNA TGTGCCAGCAGACGACAGGCGACCTACGAGCAGTACTTC. This sequence joins TRBV6-5 and TRBJ2-7, with a tentative D call TRBD1 (6 bases). CDR1 is MNHEY, CDR2 SVGAGI, per germline. The germline V and J ends were trimmed by 6 bases and 2 bases, with 11 bases remaining between them. The CDR3 runs 13 residues.

CDR3 nucleotide sequence: TGTGCCAGCAGCTTTACAGGGGTAAACACTGAAGCTTTCTTT. Its translation: CASSFTGVNTEAFF. V usage is TRBV11-3 and J usage is TRBJ1-1; 7 positions agree with TRBD1. This CDR3 is built from 14 residues. With 3 bases clipped from V and 2 bases from J, the junction kept 3 bases outside the gene matches. The V gene's germline CDR1 is SGHNT and CDR2 YENEEA.

CDR3 protein: CASSVDPTGEGSGQYF. The DNA of the CDR3 is TGTGCCAGCAGCGTAGACCCAACAGGGGAGGGGTCTGGGCAGTACTTC. This sequence joins TRBV9 and TRBJ2-7, with D possibly being TRBD1 or TRBD2 (7 bases each). The CDR3 runs 16 residues. Per germline, CDR1 SGDLS and CDR2 YYNGEE. The V end was cut by 0 bases, the J end by 9 bases, with 22 bases between.